Each of the 7 T cell receptor beta chains below was sequenced from the same sample in a study of cytomegalovirus exposure and HLA in healthy donors. PCR involved 60 Vbeta and 13 Jbeta primers. Assay used: immunoSEQ multiplex PCR; TCRdb lists only in-frame clones, some missing. Among some 180,000 clones listed, 65% to 90% were seen once. The specimen was PBMCs. Receptors were obtained from a woman aged 50 to 60 in good health and CMV-seronegative.

A word on this clone: Other DNA sequences in this sample translate to the same CDR3. The rearrangement joins TRBV18 to TRBJ1-4; the match to TRBD1 covers 9 bases. The CDR3 totals 14 residues. V lost 3 bases and J lost 5; bases outside the gene matches: 1. Germline values: CDR1 KGHSH, CDR2 LQKENI. CDR3 nucleotides: TGTGCCAGCTCACCCGGGACAGGGAATGAAAAACTGTTTTTT. It codes for CASSPGTGNEKLFF.

The chain employs TRBV15 and TRBJ2-1, with 8 bases identical to TRBD2. Germline CDR1 reads LNHNV; CDR2 reads YYDKDF (reference sequence). With 1 base clipped from V and 0 bases from J, the junction kept 5 bases outside the gene matches. CDR3 length: 17 residues. The CDR3 protein is CATSRVSGTSSYNEQFF. In nucleotides, the CDR3 is TGTGCCACCAGCAGAGTTAGCGGGACTAGCTCCTACAATGAGCAGTTCTTC.

The chain is built from TRBV28 and TRBJ2-1; D ambiguous. Germline assignment: CDR1 MDHEN and CDR2 SYDVKM. Trimming shortened V by 7 bases and J by 3 bases, and 13 bases separated the two germline ends. The CDR3 is 14 amino acids. CDR3 DNA sequence: TGTGCCAGCATCTTCGGCGGAAGCTACAATGAGCAGTTCTTC. This codes for CASIFGGSYNEQFF.

This clone was observed a few times. V usage is TRBV5-4 and J usage is TRBJ1-1; the match to TRBD1 covers 7 bases. Germline lookup yields CDR1 SGHNT and CDR2 YYREEE (reference sequence). The CDR3 has 15 amino acids. The V gene end was trimmed by 0 bases and the J gene end by 3 bases; junction bases not matched to a gene: 5. This CDR3 reads CASSLGQGGYTEAFF. Written as DNA, the CDR3 is TGTGCCAGCAGCTTGGGACAGGGTGGGTACACTGAAGCTTTCTTT.

The gene calls are TRBV27 and TRBJ2-1; 12 bases match TRBD1. Germline CDR1 is MNHEY and CDR2 is SMNVEV (reference sequence). The CDR3 is 15 amino acids. V dropped 6 bases and J dropped 7; count of bases not matched to a gene: 7. The DNA for the CDR3 is TGTGCCAGCAGGTTCCGGGACAGGGGGCGGAATGAGCAGTTCTTC. It is translated as CASRFRDRGRNEQFF.

This chain uses TRBV16 with TRBJ1-5; no clear D. Germline values: CDR1 KGHSY, CDR2 FQNENV. V was pared by 4 bases and J by 0 bases, with 10 bases between. The CDR3 spans 15 residues. CDR3 protein: CASSPINYSNQPQHF. CDR3 nucleotide sequence: TGTGCCAGCAGCCCCATAAACTATAGCAATCAGCCCCAGCATTTT.

This clone was seen a few times. V gene TRBV25-1 combines with J gene TRBJ1-1; D may be TRBD1 (5 bases). Germline V lookup: CDR1 MGHDK, CDR2 SYGVNS. The CDR3 covers 14 residues. The V and J ends lost 4 bases and 1 base respectively, with 10 bases between them. CDR3 in amino acids: CASSGHQGNTEAFF. In DNA form, the CDR3 reads TGTGCCAGCAGTGGCCATCAGGGGAACACTGAAGCTTTCTTT.